This TCR beta chain was captured in a study of shared clonotypes between healthy human individuals. Whole-study results and caveats: Naive CD4 clonotype sharing across a few donors was 4% to 5.5%. Relative to clonotypes present in all four donors, those not shared had lower generation probabilities.

Authors' processing steps: As immunoSEQ supplied junction-only sequences (without quality scores), filtering differed. Only in-frame clones appear in the TCRdb table, and some are missing; sequencing was by immunoSEQ multiplex PCR. V and J calls and clone size are those listed in that table; D and trimming were worked out from the DNA. The sample gives 550,000 to 750,000 clones, about 91% of which show up once; 24% is in the top ten. Germline CDR1 SGHDN, CDR2 FVKESK. The CDR3 has 16 amino acids. With 2 bases clipped from V and 1 base from J, the junction kept 6 bases outside the gene matches. CD45RO-negative, CCR7-selected cells formed the naive CD8 fraction, which excluded terminally differentiated effector memory CD45RA+ cells. Comment on this clone: What it recognizes is unknown.

This chain connects TRBV14 to TRBJ2-7; the match to TRBD2 covers 9 bases. Sequenced: naive CD8+ T cells sorted from blood. This receptor was taken from a man aged 25 to 40 in good health. For the CDR3, the DNA is TGTGCCAGCAGCCAATCTCCGGGACTAGCTTCCTACGAGCAGTACTTC. Protein product: CASSQSPGLASYEQYF.